This T cell receptor (beta chain) originates from a study of STAT5B mutations in CD4+ large granular lymphocyte leukemia. The V gene's germline CDR1 is SGHTA and CDR2 FQGNSA. This CDR3 spans 13 amino acids. V gave up 2 bases and J gave up 5 bases, with 7 bases separating them. This was a survey-level run. Produced via immunoSEQ multiplex PCR; TCRdb's table is partial and in-frame only. The sample holds over 35,000 clones, roughly 79% seen once. Source material: CD4+ T cells from blood buffy coats. This receptor was obtained from a human donor in good health. The chain carries TRBV7-2 and TRBJ1-3, with D unclear. CDR3 residues: CASSLLPRNTIYF. CDR3 DNA sequence: TGTGCCAGCAGCTTATTGCCGCGAAACACCATATATTTT.